This T cell receptor beta chain was obtained from a study of blood T cell repertoires in COVID-19. On the study more broadly: Samples of COVID-19 (acute and convalescent) were obtained from the United States, Italy and Spain.

Germline CDR1 is MNHEY and CDR2 is SVGAGI. Trimming cost V 2 bases and J 3 bases; bases outside gene matches: 6. CDR3 size: 16 residues. Seattle patient enrollment occurred during active infection, with longitudinal follow-up thereafter. Authors' methods: Cell counts per sample came from amplifying reference gene primers. Generated by immunoSEQ multiplex PCR, the TCRdb table keeps only in-frame clones and is missing some. Clone size and V and J calls were adopted from that table, with D and trimming inferred from the DNA. Among about 350,000 clones listed, more than 70% were seen once. The source of this sequence is a woman aged 60-75 years with COVID-19, enrolled during active disease. The chain uses TRBV6-5 and TRBJ1-3; 8 bases align to TRBD1. Material: peripheral blood. CDR3 in DNA: TGTGCCAGCAGTTACACCTCAGGGGGCTTTGGAAACACCATATATTTT. This gives the protein CASSYTSGGFGNTIYF.